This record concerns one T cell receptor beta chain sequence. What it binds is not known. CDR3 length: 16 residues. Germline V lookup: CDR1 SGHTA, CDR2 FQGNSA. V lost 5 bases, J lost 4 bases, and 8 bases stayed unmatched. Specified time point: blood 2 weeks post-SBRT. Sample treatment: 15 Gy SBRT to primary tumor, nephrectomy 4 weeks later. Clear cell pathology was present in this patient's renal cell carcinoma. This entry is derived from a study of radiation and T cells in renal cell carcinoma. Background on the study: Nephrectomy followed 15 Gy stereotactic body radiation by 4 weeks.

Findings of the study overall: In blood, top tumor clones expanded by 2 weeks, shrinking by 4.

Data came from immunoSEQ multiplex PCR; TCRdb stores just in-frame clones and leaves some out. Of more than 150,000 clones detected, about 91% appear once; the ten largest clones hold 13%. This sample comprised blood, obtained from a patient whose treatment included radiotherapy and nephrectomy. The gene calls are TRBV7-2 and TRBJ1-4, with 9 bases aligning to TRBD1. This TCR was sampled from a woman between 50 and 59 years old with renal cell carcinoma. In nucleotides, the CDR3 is TGTGCCAGCAGCCCCTACGACAGGGGGGGTAATGAAAAACTGTTTTTT. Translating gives CASSPYDRGGNEKLFF.